The 21 T cell receptor beta chains below all came from one sample that was sequenced in a study of cytomegalovirus exposure and HLA in healthy donors. 60 Vbeta and 13 Jbeta primers were used in PCR. The protocol was immunoSEQ multiplex PCR, while the TCRdb copy is restricted to in-frame clones and leaves out a portion. Of 110,000 to 150,000 clones detected, about four fifths appear once; the ten largest clones hold roughly 2%. Sample: PBMCs. The receptors shown here come from a man aged 25 to 45 in good health and CMV-seronegative.

The chain combines TRBV9 with TRBJ2-1; TRBD1 matches 8 bases. The length of the CDR3 is 15 residues. The V gene's germline CDR1 is SGDLS and CDR2 YYNGEE. V was pared by 0 bases and J by 5 bases, with 4 bases of the junction left unmatched. As DNA, the CDR3 is TGTGCCAGCAGCGTAGGACAGGGGAATAACAATGAGCAGTTCTTC. It yields the protein CASSVGQGNNNEQFF. The full variable domain, with the rest looked up from reference TRBV9 and TRBJ2-1, is DSGVTQTPKHLITATGQRVTLRCSPRSGDLSVYWYQQSLDQGLQFLIQYYNGEERAKGNILERFSAQQFPDLHSELNLSSLELGDSALYFCASSVGQGNNNEQFFGPGTRLTVL.

The gene calls are TRBV7-9 and TRBJ2-7; 8 bases are shared with TRBD1. After removal of 4 bases from V and 0 bases from J, the junction contained 11 bases not matched to a gene. The CDR3 has 17 residues. Germline values: CDR1 SEHNR, CDR2 FQNEAQ (reference sequence). The CDR3 DNA is TGTGCCAGCAGCTACCCCGCCCAGGGGGCCCCCTCCTACGAGCAGTACTTC. Amino acid sequence: CASSYPAQGAPSYEQYF.

The chain has TRBV29-1 and TRBJ1-5; maybe TRBD1 (5 bases). Germline CDR1 is SQVTM and CDR2 is ANQGSEA. The V and J ends lost 4 bases and 6 bases respectively, with 13 bases between them. This CDR3 has 13 amino acids. CDR3 bases: TGCAGCGTTGGGGCAGGGTTGGGTCAGCCCCAGCATTTT. Translated, it gives CSVGAGLGQPQHF.

The chain carries TRBV4-1 and TRBJ2-5; 8 bases agree with TRBD2. CDR3 length equals 15 residues. Per the germline V gene, CDR1 is MGHRA and CDR2 is YSYEKL. Trimming cost V 1 base and J 4 bases; bases outside gene matches: 5. The CDR3 DNA reads TGCGCCAGCAGCCAAGGGGTGACTAGCGCAGAGACCCAGTACTTC. Amino acids: CASSQGVTSAETQYF.

The gene calls are TRBV11-2 and TRBJ2-7, with a possible D match to TRBD1 (6 bases). The CDR3 is 14 residues long. Trimming removed 1 base from V and 4 bases from J, with 11 bases in between. Germline-derived CDR1 and CDR2 are SGHAT and FQNNGV. CDR3 region: CASSLVGTNYEQYF. In DNA, the CDR3 is TGTGCCAGCAGCTTAGTAGGGACAAATTACGAGCAGTACTTC.

V is TRBV4-2 and J is TRBJ1-1; D unresolved. CDR1 and CDR2 (germline): LGHNA, YNFKEQ. V was clipped by 2 bases and J by 4 bases, with 11 bases between them. The CDR3 runs to 14 residues. CDR3 DNA: TGTGCCAGCAGCCAAACACGGGTCGCCACTGAAGCTTTCTTT. This gives the protein CASSQTRVATEAFF.

This clone was detected once. CDR3 sequence reads: CAISESIAGTYNEQFF. The CDR3 DNA is TGTGCCATCAGTGAGTCGATAGCGGGAACCTACAATGAGCAGTTCTTC. The V and J genes are TRBV10-3 and TRBJ2-1; TRBD2 agrees at 8 bases. V dropped 0 bases and J dropped 2; count of bases not matched to a gene: 3. The CDR3 length is 16 residues. CDR1 and CDR2 from the germline V gene are ENHRY and SYGVKD.

The V call is TRBV6-4, the J call TRBJ1-5; possibly TRBD1 for D (5 bases). Looked up from germline, CDR1 is MRHNA and CDR2 is SNTAGT. V was trimmed by 0 bases and J by 12 bases, leaving 12 bases between them. The CDR3 runs to 13 residues. CDR3 sequence: CASSDSIQGSQHF. The CDR3 DNA is TGTGCCAGCAGTGACTCGATCCAGGGCAGCCAGCATTTT.

The chain recombines TRBV28 with TRBJ1-5; weak D call: TRBD1 (6 bases). The CDR3 has 14 amino acids. Germline CDR1 reads MDHEN; CDR2 reads SYDVKM. Trimming removed 6 bases at V and 6 bases at J, with 15 bases between. The CDR3 is CASSSSGESQPQHF. CDR3 nucleotide sequence: TGTGCCAGCAGCTCCTCAGGGGAGAGTCAGCCCCAGCATTTT.

This clone occurred a few times. The rearrangement joins TRBV6-5 to TRBJ2-7; 9 positions agree with TRBD2. Germline-derived CDR1 and CDR2 are MNHEY and SVGAGI. The CDR3 sequence is 14 residues long. V was clipped by 6 bases and J by 2 bases; unmatched bases: 5. The DNA of the CDR3 is TGTGCCAGCAGGACGACTAGCGGCGCCTACGAGCAGTACTTC. It encodes CASRTTSGAYEQYF.

The V and J genes are TRBV18 and TRBJ1-1, with D perhaps TRBD1 (5 bases). CDR1 and CDR2 (germline): KGHSH, LQKENI. The CDR3 loop spans 13 amino acids. Trimming took off 3 bases at V and 1 base at J, with 6 bases between the two ends. The CDR3 region is CASSPTANTEAFF. CDR3 coding DNA: TGTGCCAGCTCACCGACAGCGAACACTGAAGCTTTCTTT.

In its sample, this clone was seen a few times. The chain recombines TRBV28 with TRBJ2-7; no clear D. The CDR3 consists of 14 residues. Germline V gene lookup returns CDR1 MDHEN and CDR2 SYDVKM. V lost 5 bases and J lost 0, with 11 bases in between. The DNA for the CDR3 is TGTGCCAGCAGTGAACCACCGAGCTCCTACGAGCAGTACTTC. Its translation is CASSEPPSSYEQYF.

This rearrangement joins TRBV15 to TRBJ2-7; tentatively, D is TRBD2 (7 bases). The V end lost 3 bases, the J end lost 0 bases, and 15 bases lay between the germline ends. CDR1 is LNHNV, CDR2 YYDKDF, per germline (reference sequence). CDR3 length: 16 amino acids. The CDR3 is CATSSRGGPSSYEQYF. The CDR3 nucleotides are TGTGCCACCAGCAGTCGCGGGGGCCCTAGCTCCTACGAGCAGTACTTC.

The chain is built from TRBV28 and TRBJ2-2; no clear D. Trimming removed 7 bases from V and 2 bases from J, with 14 bases in between. Per the germline V gene, CDR1 is MDHEN and CDR2 is SYDVKM. The CDR3 consists of 15 residues. CDR3 DNA: TGTGCCAGCACCGCCTTCTACGTAAACACCGGGGAGCTGTTTTTT. As protein: CASTAFYVNTGELFF.

The chain uses TRBV9 and TRBJ1-1; D remains ambiguous. The CDR3 runs 13 residues. Germline values: CDR1 SGDLS, CDR2 YYNGEE. With 0 bases removed from V and 7 bases from J, the gap between germline ends came to 10 bases. The CDR3 coding sequence is TGTGCCAGCAGCGTAGCTTTAGATGGTGAAGCTTTCTTT. Encoded protein: CASSVALDGEAFF.

This chain uses TRBV6-5 with TRBJ1-2; a possible D gene is TRBD1 (6 bases). The CDR3 sequence is 15 residues long. V was cut by 4 bases and J by 7 bases, with 19 bases left in between. CDR1 MNHEY and CDR2 SVGAGI come from the germline V gene. CDR3 residues: CASSSNRVRGGGYTF. The CDR3 nucleotides are TGTGCCAGCAGTTCCAACAGGGTTCGGGGGGGTGGCTACACCTTC.

V and J are TRBV5-3 and TRBJ2-1, with 11 nucleotides matching TRBD2. TRBV5-3 carries the ORF label, with uncertain function. With 2 bases clipped from V and 7 bases from J, the junction kept 11 bases outside the gene matches. The CDR3 covers 17 residues. The CDR3 DNA reads TGTGCCAGAAGCTTTCTTTCGATAGCGGGGGGGTTGAATGAGCAGTTCTTC. It encodes CARSFLSIAGGLNEQFF.

This chain links TRBV6-1 with TRBJ2-5, with D maybe TRBD1 (6 bases). Between the trimmed V and J ends, which lost 2 bases and 4 bases, there was a span of 11 bases. CDR3 length: 14 residues. Germline-derived CDR1 and CDR2 are MNHNS and SASEGT. CDR3 sequence (DNA): TGTGCCAGCAGTGAAAGTTGGGGGCGAGAGACCCAGTACTTC. It encodes CASSESWGRETQYF.

The rearrangement joins TRBV18 to TRBJ2-2; TRBD2 agrees at 10 bases. Losses at the gene ends were 3 bases for V and 4 bases for J; bases not matched to a gene: 14. Germline V lookup: CDR1 KGHSH, CDR2 LQKENI. This CDR3 comprises 19 residues. The CDR3 nucleotides are TGTGCCAGCTCACCCCCGGGATATAGCGGGGGGTCGTCCACCGGGGAGCTGTTTTTT. As protein: CASSPPGYSGGSSTGELFF.

This chain joins TRBV6-5 and TRBJ2-7, with D possibly TRBD2 on 5 matching bases. Per germline, CDR1 MNHEY and CDR2 SVGAGI. With 4 bases removed from V and 4 bases from J, the gap between germline ends came to 8 bases. The CDR3 length is 12 residues. CDR3 protein: CASSSTSYEQYF. The DNA of the CDR3 is TGTGCCAGCAGTTCAACTAGTTACGAGCAGTACTTC.

The chain uses TRBV4-1 and TRBJ1-2; weak D call: TRBD1 (6 bases). The CDR3 is 16 amino acids. The V and J ends lost 6 bases and 5 bases respectively, with 22 bases between them. The germline V gene encodes CDR1 MGHRA and CDR2 YSYEKL. CDR3 in amino acids: CASRSIGGRGGYGYTF. The CDR3 nucleotides are TGCGCCAGCAGGAGTATCGGGGGGCGCGGGGGTTATGGCTACACCTTC.